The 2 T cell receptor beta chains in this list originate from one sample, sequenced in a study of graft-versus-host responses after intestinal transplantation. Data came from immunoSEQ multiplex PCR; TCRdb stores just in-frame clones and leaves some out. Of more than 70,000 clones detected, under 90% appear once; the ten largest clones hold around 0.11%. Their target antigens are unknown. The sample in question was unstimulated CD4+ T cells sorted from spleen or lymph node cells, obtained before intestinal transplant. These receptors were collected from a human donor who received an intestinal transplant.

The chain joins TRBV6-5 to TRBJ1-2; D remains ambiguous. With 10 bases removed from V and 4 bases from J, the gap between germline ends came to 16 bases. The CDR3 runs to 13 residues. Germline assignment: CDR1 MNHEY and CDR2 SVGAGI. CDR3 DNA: TGTGCCACAACCCGGGAGGCTGGCTATGGCTACACCTTC. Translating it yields CATTREAGYGYTF.

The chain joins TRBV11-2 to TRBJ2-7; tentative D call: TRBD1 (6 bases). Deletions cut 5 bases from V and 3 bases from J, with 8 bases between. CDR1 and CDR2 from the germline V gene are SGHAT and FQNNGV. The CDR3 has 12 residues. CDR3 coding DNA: TGTGCCAGCAGCACAGGGAACTACGAGCAGTACTTC. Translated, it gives CASSTGNYEQYF.